Sequencing of this T cell receptor beta chain was carried out in a study of blood T cell repertoires in COVID-19. At the level of the study: Acute and convalescent COVID-19 specimens originated in the United States, Italy and Spain.

Produced via immunoSEQ multiplex PCR; TCRdb's table is partial and in-frame only. The sample lists about 200,000 clones, roughly 90% seen once, with about 4.6% in the top ten. Germline V CDR1 and CDR2: GTSNPN, SVGIG (reference sequence). The CDR3 is 14 residues long. The trim removed 3 bases at V and 8 bases at J, leaving 9 bases unmatched. Residents of approximately 25 US areas, aged about 18 to 89 years, made up the participants. Participant-given clinical history determined each cohort assignment. Exposed participants encountered a COVID-19 case during the 2 weeks preceding study entry. The sequence was obtained from a woman aged 25-40 years who had been exposed to COVID-19. The sample consisted of PBMCs or T cells enriched from blood (not recorded which). V usage is TRBV30 and J usage is TRBJ1-4; 7 nucleotides align to TRBD1. CDR3 region: CAWSLTGFEEKLFF. The DNA of the CDR3 is TGTGCCTGGAGCCTGACAGGGTTCGAGGAAAAACTGTTTTTT.